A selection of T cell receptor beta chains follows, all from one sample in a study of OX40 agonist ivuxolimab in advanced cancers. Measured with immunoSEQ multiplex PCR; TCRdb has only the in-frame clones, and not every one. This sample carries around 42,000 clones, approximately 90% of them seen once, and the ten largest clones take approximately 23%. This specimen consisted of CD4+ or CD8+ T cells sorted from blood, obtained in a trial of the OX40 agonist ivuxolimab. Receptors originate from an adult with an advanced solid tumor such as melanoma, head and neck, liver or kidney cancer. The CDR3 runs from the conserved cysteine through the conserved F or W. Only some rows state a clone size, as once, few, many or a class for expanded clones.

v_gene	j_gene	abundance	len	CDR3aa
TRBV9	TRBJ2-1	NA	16	CASSVGADLNPNEQFF
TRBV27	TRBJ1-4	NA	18	CASSFSGLLVGTNEKLFF
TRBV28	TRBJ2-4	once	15	CASSFMGTSGDIQYF
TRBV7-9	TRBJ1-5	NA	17	CASSTSTGEYSNQPQHF
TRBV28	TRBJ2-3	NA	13	CASSLQRTDTQYF
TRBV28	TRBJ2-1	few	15	CASSSNPGAYNEQFF
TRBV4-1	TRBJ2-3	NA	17	CASSQETGGRLTDTQYF
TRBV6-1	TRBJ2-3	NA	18	CASSGTSGSRASTDTQYF
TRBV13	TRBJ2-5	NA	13	CASSLVLAETQYF
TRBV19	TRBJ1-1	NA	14	CASTQAGADTEAFF
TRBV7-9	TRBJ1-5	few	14	CASSSTGGNQPQHF
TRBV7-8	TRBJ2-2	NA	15	CASSLVTIGGGELFF
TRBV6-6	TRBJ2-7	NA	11	CASSYSHEQYF
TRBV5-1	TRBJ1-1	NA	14	CASSLPWGQTEAFF
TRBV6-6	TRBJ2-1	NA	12	CASTALREGQFF
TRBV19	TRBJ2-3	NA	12	CASWASTDTQYF
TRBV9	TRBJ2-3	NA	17	CASSVELWTSGTDTQYF
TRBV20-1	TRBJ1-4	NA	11	CSAIPNEKLFF
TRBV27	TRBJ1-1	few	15	CASRVQGTMNTEAFF
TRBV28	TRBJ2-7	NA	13	CASSVLQTYEQYF
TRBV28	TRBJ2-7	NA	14	CASSLSGRSYEQYF
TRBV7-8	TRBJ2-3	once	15	CASSLGTTSTDTQYF
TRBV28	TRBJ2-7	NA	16	CASTSGEGGSNYEQYF
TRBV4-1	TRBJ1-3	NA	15	CASSHGQGGGNTIYF
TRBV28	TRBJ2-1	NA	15	CASSADGSSYNEQFF
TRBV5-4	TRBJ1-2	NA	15	CASTSPGLGDYGYTF
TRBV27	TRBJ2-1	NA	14	CASTTSGSHNEQFF
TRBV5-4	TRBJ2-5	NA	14	CASRKRGLQETQYF
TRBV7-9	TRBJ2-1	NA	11	CASSSPGEQFF